This T cell receptor beta chain was recovered during a study of blood T cell repertoires in COVID-19 (dated by TCRdb to the early 2020s). About the study as a whole: Collaborator samples came from the United States, Italy and Spain and covered acute and convalescent phases of COVID-19. The prospective study material was composed of cDNA or gDNA derived from T cells, B-cell-depleted T cells, or PBMCs. Subjects who had been exposed to COVID-19, were actively infected with it, or had recovered from it provided the deeply sampled blood TCRbeta repertoires that made up the dataset. The repertoires were made available in a free public database intended to serve as a resource for research on the immune response to SARS-CoV-2. Samples were obtained from the ongoing ImmuneRACE study (first 160 participants) and from 1,254 subjects provided by 6 global collaborators. The sample metadata nearly always contained a de-identified subject ID, COVID-19 status, age in years and sex. HLA class I and class II types, where available, came from metadata supplied by the sample provider rather than from assay-based typing. What the authors observed across the whole study: Clinical and demographic metadata were provided uncurated, with the amount varying by source and participant.

The collaborating institutions used their own protocols to collect whole blood in K2EDTA tubes. For TCRbeta analysis, collaborators shipped samples in one of three forms: frozen whole blood, isolated PBMCs, or DNA extracted from either of those sample types. Only a few counts were recorded for this clone. Its antigen is still unknown. Per-nucleotide qualities are absent, and no much larger clonotype sits a single base away. The immunoSEQ Assay, a bias-controlled multiplex PCR, was used to amplify TCRbeta CDR3 regions from genomic DNA. From the authors' description of their analysis: Nucleated cell counts per sample were estimated from amplification of reference gene primers within the assay. To quantify the absolute abundance of each unique TCRbeta CDR3 rearrangement, sequence reads were collapsed and filtered. For each sample, productive Simpson clonality was calculated as the square root of Simpson's diversity index across productive rearrangements. As stored in TCRdb, this immuneACCESS dataset retains in-frame rearrangements with V and J assigned. A fraction of the clones does not appear; measured against another copy, unresolved V genes explain less than half of the discrepancy, and the remainder lacks a known reason. V and J calls and clone size follow that table, whereas D and trimming were derived from the DNA. A total of 200,000 to 300,000 clones appear in this sample, over 70% of them only once. In total, the top ten clones hold approximately 7.2% of the sample.

CDR1 and CDR2, looked up from the germline V gene, are MNHEY and SVGAGI. V and J are truncated by 8 bases and 5 bases respectively, leaving an intervening sequence of 14 bases. Taken from cysteine to phenylalanine, the CDR3 has 13 residues. The CDR3 DNA has 39 bases and is translated from base 1. The rearrangement combines TRBV6-5 with TRBJ2-3, with TRBD1 tentatively as D gene (5 bases match). Sequencing used peripheral blood. This clonotype originated in a woman of 80 years or more with acute or convalescent COVID-19. This receptor has the CDR3 CASQGAAVDTQYF. The DNA is as follows: TGTGCCAGCCAAGGGGCCGCCGTAGATACGCAGTATTTT.